This is a list of T cell receptor beta chains from one sample in a study of tumor and adjacent non-tumor tissue in lung cancer. MiXCR, applied by TCRdb to the multiplex PCR reads, yields one record per CDR3 protein. The table records more than 120,000 distinct CDR3 sequences, around 67% of them present only once. Sequencing was carried out using lung tumor tissue. The origin of the receptors is a man in his fifties or sixties with small cell lung cancer. Both conserved end residues are part of each CDR3. The D gene is left open where the match is weak. The size entry is marked missing in some rows and otherwise reads once, few, many or a size class.

V gene	CDR3 length	J gene	D gene	clone size	CDR3 DNA	CDR3 protein
TRBV12-3/TRBV12-4	15	TRBJ2-4	TRBD2	few	TGTGCCAGCAGTGTGACTAGCGGGATCGGTGGCATTCAGTACTTC	CASSVTSGIGGIQYF
TRBV11-2	13	TRBJ2-1	.	.	TGTGCCAGTAGCTTAGGTCTTAGCAATGAGCAGTCCTTC	CASSLGLSNEQSF
TRBV20-1	15	TRBJ2-7	TRBD2	.	TGCAGTGCTTTCTCCAATAGCGGGAGATCCTACGAGCAGTACTTC	CSAFSNSGRSYEQYF
TRBV30	13	TRBJ2-2	TRBD2	.	TGTACCTTCGGGCGGGAGAAGGTCGGGGAGCTGTTTTTT	CTFGREKVGELFF
TRBV29-1	16	TRBJ2-6	TRBD1	few	TGCAGCGTGGACCGGGACAGGGGCTCTGGGGCCAACGTCCTGACTTTC	CSVDRDRGSGANVLTF
TRBV4-1	18	TRBJ2-1	.	.	TGCGCCAGAAGCCAAGGTCTCCTGCCAAGGGTGGATTACAATGAGCAGTTCTTC	CARSQGLLPRVDYNEQFF
TRBV20-1	12	TRBJ2-5	.	.	TGCAGTGCTAGTCCAAGGGGGGAGACCCAGTACTTC	CSASPRGETQYF
TRBV20-1	14	TRBJ1-6	.	.	TGCAGTGCTCAAGGCAGTGGGTATAATTCATCCCTCCACTTT	CSAQGSGYNSSLHF
TRBV12-3/TRBV12-4	12	TRBJ1-1	TRBD1	.	TGTACCAGCAGTTGGGACAGTGGGAGGGCTTTCTTT	CTSSWDSGRAFF
TRBV29-1	12	TRBJ2-3	.	.	TGCAGCCATAGGACAAGCACAGATACGCAGTATTTT	CSHRTSTDTQYF
TRBV6-1	16	TRBJ1-5	.	.	TGTGCCAACAGTGAACGGGCAGCGTTTAGCAATCAGCCCCAGCATTTT	CANSERAAFSNQPQHF
TRBV28	13	TRBJ1-1	.	.	TGTGCCAGCAGTTTACAGGGCGGCACTGGAGCTTTCTTT	CASSLQGGTGAFF
TRBV6-1	15	TRBJ2-1	TRBD2	.	TGTGTCAGCAGCGAAGGGACTAGTGGGGGCAATGAGCAGTTCTTC	CVSSEGTSGGNEQFF
TRBV28	15	TRBJ2-3	.	.	TGTGCCAGCAGTCCCGGGTTGCTAGAAGGACCTACGCAGTATTTT	CASSPGLLEGPTQYF
TRBV29-1	14	TRBJ1-1	.	few	TGCAGCGTTGATTCGGGCAGGGTAGACACTGAAGCTTTCTTT	CSVDSGRVDTEAFF
TRBV20-1	15	TRBJ2-3	TRBD2	.	TGCAGTGCTAGCCCAGCGGGAAGGGAGGTGGATACGCAGTATTTT	CSASPAGREVDTQYF
TRBV30	13	TRBJ1-5	.	.	TGTGCCTTGTCAGGGACTATCGGACAGCCCCAGCATTTT	CALSGTIGQPQHF
TRBV20-1	13	TRBJ1-5	.	once	TGCAGTGGGCGGGACGGGGCATGGCAGCCCCAGCATTTT	CSGRDGAWQPQHF
TRBV13	12	TRBJ1-2	.	.	TGTGTCAGCAGCTTAGGATGCTATGGCTACACCTTC	CVSSLGCYGYTF
TRBV12-3/TRBV12-4	13	TRBJ1-1	.	.	TGTGCCAGCAGCGGGACGATTGACACTGAAGCTCTCTTT	CASSGTIDTEALF
TRBV20-1	13	TRBJ2-7	TRBD2	once	TGCAGTGCTAGGGGACTAGCGCTCCGCGAGCAGTACTTC	CSARGLALREQYF
TRBV5-1	13	TRBJ1-4	.	.	TGCACCAGCAGCCAGGGACACCGGGAAAAACTGTTTTTT	CTSSQGHREKLFF
TRBV12-3/TRBV12-4	12	TRBJ2-3	.	few	TGTGCCAGCAGTTTAGAAGGAGACGCGCAGTATTTT	CASSLEGDAQYF
TRBV12-5	17	TRBJ2-5	.	.	TGTGCGAGTGGTCAAGGGGCGCTAGTGGTGTTAGGGGAGACCCAGTACTTC	CASGQGALVVLGETQYF
TRBV5-4	16	TRBJ2-2	TRBD1	.	TGTGCCAGCAGCCCACCAAACAGGGGGGTGGCCGGGGAGCTGTTTTTT	CASSPPNRGVAGELFF
TRBV11-3	15	TRBJ2-1	TRBD2	.	TGTGCCAGCAGCTTAGAGACTAGCTGGAGATATGAGCAGTTCTTC	CASSLETSWRYEQFF